The 29 T cell receptor beta chains given below trace back to one sample, sequenced in a study of T cells in tumors after PD-1 blockade. The data were produced by immunoSEQ multiplex PCR, yet TCRdb's version contains in-frame clones alone and is incomplete. The sample has about 47,000 clones; approximately 79% are singletons. The sample here was PBMCs, taken before anti-PD-1 treatment. These receptors all stem from a human donor with basal cell carcinoma.

V and J are TRBV6-1 and TRBJ1-6; no definite D call. The V gene lost 2 bases and the J gene lost 0 bases, with 11 bases spanning the gap. This CDR3 comprises 17 residues. Germline V gene data show CDR1 as MNHNS and CDR2 as SASEGT. CDR3 residues: CASSERVGSSYNSPLHF. CDR3 sequence (DNA): TGTGCCAGCAGTGAACGGGTAGGGAGCTCCTATAATTCACCCCTCCACTTT.

This clone was counted at least ten times. V usage is TRBV4-2 and J usage is TRBJ2-3; TRBD2 matches 14 bases. Germline trimming cut 0 bases from V and 7 bases from J; bases unmatched to any gene: 6. CDR1 and CDR2 from the germline V gene are LGHNA and YNFKEQ. CDR3 length: 17 residues. Written as DNA, the CDR3 is TGTGCCAGCAGCCAAGAGCTGGGACTAGCGGGAGACCATACGCAGTATTTT. Encoded protein: CASSQELGLAGDHTQYF.

The V gene is TRBV5-5, the J gene TRBJ2-7; 8 bases align to TRBD2. The CDR3 consists of 13 residues. CDR1 and CDR2 from the germline V gene are SGHKS and YYEKEE (reference sequence). Losses at the gene ends were 4 bases for V and 1 base for J; bases not matched to a gene: 1. As DNA, the CDR3 is TGTGCCAGCAGCCGGGGGGGATCCTACGAGCAGTACTTC. Amino acid sequence: CASSRGGSYEQYF.

The rearrangement uses TRBV3-1 (or the pseudogene TRBV3-2) and TRBJ2-7; D could derive from TRBD1 or TRBD2 (5 bases each). Per germline, CDR1 LGHDT and CDR2 YNNKEL (reference sequence). V lost 3 bases and J lost 1, with 10 bases in between. The CDR3 spans 14 residues. CDR3 nucleotide sequence: TGTGCCAGCAGCCAGGGCTGGGGGTCCTACGAGCAGTACTTC. This codes for CASSQGWGSYEQYF.

The chain couples TRBV7-3 to TRBJ1-2; 10 nucleotides align to TRBD1. Germline lookup yields CDR1 SGHTA and CDR2 FQGTGA. The CDR3 has 15 amino acids. V lost 2 bases and J lost 7; bases outside the gene matches: 7. In DNA form, the CDR3 reads TGTGCCAGCAGCTTAGTCCCCGGGACAGGGGTTGGCTACACCTTC. Its translation: CASSLVPGTGVGYTF.

V and J are TRBV7-9 and TRBJ1-6, with 8 nucleotides matching TRBD1. Trimming cost V 5 bases and J 9 bases; bases outside gene matches: 9. The germline V gene has CDR1 SEHNR and CDR2 FQNEAQ (reference sequence). There are 15 residues in the CDR3. The CDR3 region has the DNA TGTGCCAGCAGCGTCAACAGGGGGGATAGTTCACCCCTCCACTTT. It yields the protein CASSVNRGDSSPLHF.

This sequence joins TRBV13 and TRBJ2-7; D gene uncertain. There are 12 residues in the CDR3. The germline gives CDR1 PRHDT, CDR2 FYEKMQ (reference sequence). Trimming shortened V by 10 bases and J by 5 bases, and 15 bases separated the two germline ends. The CDR3 nucleotides are TGTGCCACCTCCTTTGAAGGGAACGAGCAGTACTTC. This translates into CATSFEGNEQYF.

DNA of the CDR3: TGTGCCAGCAGTCTCCGGAGTTTGGAGACCCAGTACTTC. This sequence encodes CASSLRSLETQYF. The chain links TRBV27 to TRBJ2-5; D is uncertain. The CDR3 extends over 13 amino acids. Germline CDR1 is MNHEY and CDR2 is SMNVEV (reference sequence). V lost 5 bases and J 5 bases, leaving 12 bases between the germline ends.

The V gene is TRBV10-3, the J gene TRBJ2-3; the D is unclear. Trimming left V 2 bases short and J 3 bases short, with 6 bases between. The V gene's germline CDR1 is ENHRY and CDR2 SYGVKD. This CDR3 has 13 residues. CDR3 sequence: CAISEEATDTQYF. DNA of the CDR3: TGTGCCATCAGTGAGGAGGCTACAGATACGCAGTATTTT.

The chain has TRBV5-4 and TRBJ2-3, with TRBD2 matching over 13 bases. The V gene's germline CDR1 is SGHNT and CDR2 YYREEE (reference sequence). The CDR3 is 15 amino acids. V lost 4 bases and J lost 5; bases outside the gene matches: 4. In DNA form, the CDR3 reads TGTGCCAGCAGCAAACTAGCGGGGGGGCAAGATACGCAGTATTTT. This translates into CASSKLAGGQDTQYF.

This sequence joins TRBV10-3 and TRBJ2-7; TRBD2 matches 13 bases. Germline V CDR1 and CDR2: ENHRY, SYGVKD. CDR3 length: 13 amino acids. V lost 10 bases to trimming and J lost 3 bases; unmatched junction nucleotides: 3. The CDR3 sequence is CATGLAGDYEQYF. DNA of the CDR3: TGTGCCACAGGACTAGCGGGAGACTACGAGCAGTACTTC.

The J gene is TRBJ1-6, the V gene TRBV28, with 9 bases lining up with TRBD1. The CDR3 runs to 14 residues. Germline values: CDR1 MDHEN, CDR2 SYDVKM. V shed 6 bases, J shed 7 bases, and the junction held 4 bases outside the gene matches. The CDR3 bases are TGTGCCAGCAGGCGACAGGGGGACAATTCACCCCTCCACTTT. This translates into CASRRQGDNSPLHF.

The chain is built from TRBV28 and TRBJ1-5; 11 bases are a match to TRBD1. Germline V gives CDR1 MDHEN, CDR2 SYDVKM. This CDR3 is built from 14 residues. Trimming cost V 6 bases and J 6 bases; bases outside gene matches: 4. CDR3 amino acids: CASRGTGGSQPQHF. The CDR3 region has the DNA TGTGCCAGCAGGGGGACAGGGGGAAGTCAGCCCCAGCATTTT. Full variable domain (missing parts from reference TRBV28 and TRBJ1-5): DVKVTQSSRYLVKRTGEKVFLECVQDMDHENMFWYRQDPGLGLRLIYFSYDVKMKEKGDIPEGYSVSREKKERFSLILESASTNQTSMYLCASRGTGGSQPQHFGDGTRLSIL.

The chain has TRBV9 and TRBJ2-1; D not resolved. CDR3 size: 15 residues. Trimming shortened V by 3 bases and J by 0 bases, and 10 bases separated the two germline ends. Germline lookup yields CDR1 SGDLS and CDR2 YYNGEE. The DNA for the CDR3 is TGTGCCAGCAGCGCTGCCCGCCTCTCCTACAATGAGCAGTTCTTC. Protein: CASSAARLSYNEQFF.

The chain has TRBV9 and TRBJ2-7, with D perhaps matching TRBD1 or TRBD2 (5 bases each). Deletions cut 4 bases from V and 4 bases from J, with 18 bases between. Germline V gene data show CDR1 as SGDLS and CDR2 as YYNGEE. The CDR3 extends over 15 amino acids. The CDR3, as DNA: TGTGCCAGCAGCCAGAAGCCGGGACCACAATACGAGCAGTACTTC. Translated: CASSQKPGPQYEQYF.

The chain links TRBV7-7 to TRBJ1-4; 10 bases match TRBD1. V trimming: 5 bases; J trimming: 7 bases; junction bases outside the gene matches: 7. The CDR3 has 15 amino acids. Germline V gene sequence: CDR1 SSHAT, CDR2 FNYEAQ (reference sequence). This chain's CDR3 is CASSISGTGVEKLFF. DNA of the CDR3: TGTGCCAGCAGCATATCCGGGACAGGGGTTGAAAAACTGTTTTTT.

The chain joins TRBV7-2 to TRBJ2-5, with D possibly being TRBD1 (5 bases). Trimming pared 0 bases from V and 5 bases from J, leaving 16 bases between. The CDR3 has 16 amino acids. Germline V gene sequence: CDR1 SGHTA, CDR2 FQGNSA. CDR3 loop: CASSLASRRSGETQYF. CDR3 nucleotide sequence: TGTGCCAGCAGCTTAGCCTCACGACGGTCAGGGGAGACCCAGTACTTC.

V and J are TRBV19 and TRBJ2-7; possible D gene TRBD1, 6 bases. The CDR3 extends over 13 amino acids. The germline gives CDR1 LNHDA, CDR2 SQIVND (reference sequence). V lost 6 bases to trimming and J lost 0 bases, with 9 bases between them. The CDR3 sequence: CASRVGASYEQYF. The CDR3, as DNA: TGTGCCAGTAGGGTGGGGGCCTCCTACGAGCAGTACTTC. The full variable domain, completed using reference TRBV19 and TRBJ2-7, is DGGITQSPKYLFRKEGQNVTLSCEQNLNHDAMYWYRQDPGQGLRLIYYSQIVNDFQKGDIAEGYSVSREKKESFPLTVTSAQKNPTAFYLCASRVGASYEQYFGPGTRLTVT.

The chain uses TRBV12-3 or TRBV12-4 and TRBJ1-4, with TRBD1 identical over 9 bases. The CDR3 covers 13 residues. V shed 10 bases, J shed 8 bases, and the junction held 8 bases outside the gene matches. CDR3 DNA: TGTGCCACCCGGACAGGGGTTGACGAAAAACTGTTTTTT. It specifies CATRTGVDEKLFF.

This clone occurred a few times. The chain couples TRBV6-5 to TRBJ1-1; D is uncertain. The germline V gene encodes CDR1 MNHEY and CDR2 SVGAGI. Trimming took off 7 bases at V and 1 base at J, with 10 bases between the two ends. The CDR3 length is 13 residues. CDR3 region: CASTHTSNTEAFF. In DNA form, the CDR3 reads TGTGCCAGCACGCATACCTCGAACACTGAAGCTTTCTTT.

As regards this clone: Different DNA sequences within this sample yield the same CDR3. The chain recombines TRBV3-1 (or the pseudogene TRBV3-2) with TRBJ2-7; perhaps TRBD2 as D (6 bases). CDR1 and CDR2 from the germline V gene are LGHDT and YNNKEL (reference sequence). This CDR3 is 12 amino acids long. The V end was cut by 3 bases, the J end by 3 bases, with 6 bases between. DNA for the CDR3: TGTGCCAGCAGCCAGGGGGGCTACGAGCAGTACTTC. Amino acid sequence: CASSQGGYEQYF.

With regard to this clone: One end of the junction is discordant with germline, which a read error may explain. V usage is TRBV6-1 and J usage is TRBJ2-4, with D possibly being TRBD1 or TRBD2 (6 bases each). Germline V gene lookup returns CDR1 MNHNS and CDR2 SASEGT. The CDR3 covers 16 residues. CDR3 region: CASSEGGYLAKNIQYF. For the CDR3, the DNA is TGTGCCAGCAGCGAAGGGGGGTACCTGGCCAAAAACATTCAGTACTTC.

The chain combines TRBV6-5 with TRBJ1-1; D gene uncertain. This CDR3 is built from 13 residues. Germline CDR1 is MNHEY and CDR2 is SVGAGI. Trimming pared 4 bases from V and 6 bases from J, leaving 12 bases between. Here the CDR3 reads CASSSRVVAEAFF. The CDR3 DNA reads as TGTGCCAGCAGTTCACGAGTCGTGGCTGAAGCTTTCTTT.

V gene TRBV2 combines with J gene TRBJ2-1; 7 positions match TRBD1. The CDR3 is 14 residues long. V lost 5 bases, J lost 7 bases, and 8 bases stayed unmatched. Per the germline V gene, CDR1 is SNHLY and CDR2 is FYNNEI. CDR3 DNA sequence: TGTGCCAGCAGTTACAACACAGGGGTTAATGAGCAGTTCTTC. Amino acid sequence: CASSYNTGVNEQFF.

This chain connects TRBV18 to TRBJ1-5; the D gene is possibly TRBD1 (5 bases). V was trimmed by 3 bases and J by 1 base, leaving 10 bases between them. The CDR3 covers 15 residues. The V gene's germline CDR1 is KGHSH and CDR2 LQKENI. The chain's CDR3 is CASSPTRQSNQPQHF. CDR3 bases: TGTGCCAGCTCACCTACGCGACAGAGCAATCAGCCCCAGCATTTT.

The rearrangement uses TRBV7-6 and TRBJ1-1; no reliable D call. The CDR3 consists of 12 residues. Germline values: CDR1 SGHVS, CDR2 FNYEAQ. The V gene lost 6 bases and the J gene lost 0 bases, with 5 bases spanning the gap. The CDR3, as DNA: TGTGCCAGCAGTAGAGTGAACACTGAAGCTTTCTTT. Translated: CASSRVNTEAFF. Using reference TRBV7-6 and TRBJ1-1 for the parts outside the CDR3, the full variable domain is GAGVSQSPRYKVTKRGQDVALRCDPISGHVSLYWYRQALGQGPEFLTYFNYEAQQDKSGLPNDRFSAERPEGSISTLTIQRTEQRDSAMYRCASSRVNTEAFFGQGTRLTVV.

The rearrangement links TRBV28 to TRBJ2-6; possibly TRBD1 or TRBD2 for D (5 bases each). The CDR3 extends over 14 amino acids. The V and J ends lost 8 bases and 0 bases respectively, with 8 bases between them. CDR1 is MDHEN, CDR2 SYDVKM, per germline. CDR3 in DNA: TGTGCCAGCGGGGGAAGCTCTGGGGCCAACGTCCTGACTTTC. Its protein is CASGGSSGANVLTF.

The CDR3 loop reads CASRPGGQGHYEQYF. The CDR3 DNA sequence: TGTGCCAGCCGACCGGGGGGGCAGGGCCACTACGAGCAGTACTTC. The chain recombines TRBV19 with TRBJ2-7, with 8 bases aligning to TRBD2. The J segment lost 3 bases and the V segment lost 9 bases, leaving 13 bases of the junction unmatched. The germline V gene has CDR1 LNHDA and CDR2 SQIVND (reference sequence). The CDR3 length is 15 residues.

This clone showed up just once. This CDR3 is also generated by other DNA sequences in the sample. J is TRBJ1-1 and V is TRBV18, with D uncertain. The V end lost 2 bases, the J end lost 0 bases, and 4 bases lay between the germline ends. CDR3 length: 13 residues. The V gene's germline CDR1 is KGHSH and CDR2 LQKENI. CDR3 loop: CASSPGMNTEAFF. CDR3 nucleotides: TGTGCCAGCTCACCAGGGATGAACACTGAAGCTTTCTTT.